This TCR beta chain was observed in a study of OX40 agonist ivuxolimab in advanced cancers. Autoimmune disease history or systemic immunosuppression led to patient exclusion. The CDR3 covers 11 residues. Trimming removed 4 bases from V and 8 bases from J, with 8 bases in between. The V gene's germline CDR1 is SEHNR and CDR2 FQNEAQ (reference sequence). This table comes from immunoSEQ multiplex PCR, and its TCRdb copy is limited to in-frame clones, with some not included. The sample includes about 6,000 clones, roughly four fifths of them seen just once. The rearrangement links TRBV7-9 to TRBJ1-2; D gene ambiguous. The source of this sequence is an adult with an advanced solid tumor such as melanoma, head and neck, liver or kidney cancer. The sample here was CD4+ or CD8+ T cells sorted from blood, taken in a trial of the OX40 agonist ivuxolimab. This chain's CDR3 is CASSSDGGYTF. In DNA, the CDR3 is TGTGCCAGCAGCTCCGACGGGGGCTACACCTTC.